This TCR beta chain appears in the sequencing data of a study of control samples from healthy donors and cancer patients. Germline CDR1 SGHDT, CDR2 YYEEEE. V lost 4 bases, J lost 5 bases, and 9 bases stayed unmatched. This CDR3 has 16 amino acids. The assay was immunoSEQ multiplex PCR, and TCRdb's table has in-frame clones only and misses some. The table has 170,000 or so clones, 90% to 95% seen once. V usage is TRBV5-6 and J usage is TRBJ1-2; 12 bases line up with TRBD1. This sequence originates from a man aged 25 to 40 in good health. Material: blood. CDR3 residues: CASSLRDRGLGYGYTF. The CDR3 DNA reads as TGTGCCAGCAGCCTGCGGGACAGGGGGCTAGGGTATGGCTACACCTTC. Using reference TRBV5-6 and TRBJ1-2 for the parts outside the CDR3, the full variable domain is DAGVTQSPTHLIKTRGQQVTLRCSPKSGHDTVSWYQQALGQGPQFIFQYYEEEERQRGNFPDRFSGHQFPNYSSELNVNALLLGDSALYLCASSLRDRGLGYGYTFGSGTRLTVV.